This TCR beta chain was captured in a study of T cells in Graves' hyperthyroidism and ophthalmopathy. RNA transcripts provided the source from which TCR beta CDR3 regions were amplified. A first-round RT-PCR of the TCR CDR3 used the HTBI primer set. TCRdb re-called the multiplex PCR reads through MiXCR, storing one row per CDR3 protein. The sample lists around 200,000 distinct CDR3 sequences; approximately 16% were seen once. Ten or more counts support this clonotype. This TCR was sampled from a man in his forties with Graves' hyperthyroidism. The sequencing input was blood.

The CDR3 loop reads CASSLRHNYGYTF. The CDR3 DNA follows: TGTGCCAGCAGTTTACGGCACAACTATGGCTACACCTTC. The V gene is TRBV12-3 or TRBV12-4, the J gene TRBJ1-2; D is undetermined. CDR3 length: 13 residues. The V end lost 2 bases, the J end lost 2 bases, and 6 bases lay between the germline ends.